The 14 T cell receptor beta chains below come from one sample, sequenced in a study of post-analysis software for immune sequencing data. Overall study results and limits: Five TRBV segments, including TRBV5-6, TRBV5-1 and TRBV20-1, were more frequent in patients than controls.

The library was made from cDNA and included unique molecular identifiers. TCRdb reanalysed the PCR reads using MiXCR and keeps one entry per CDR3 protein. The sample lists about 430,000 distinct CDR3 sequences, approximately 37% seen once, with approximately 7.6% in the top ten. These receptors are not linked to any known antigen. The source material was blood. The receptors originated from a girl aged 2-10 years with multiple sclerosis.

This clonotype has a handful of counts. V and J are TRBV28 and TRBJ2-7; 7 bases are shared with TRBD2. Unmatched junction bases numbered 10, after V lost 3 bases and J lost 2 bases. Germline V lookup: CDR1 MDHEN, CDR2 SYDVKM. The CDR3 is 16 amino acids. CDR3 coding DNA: TGTGCCAGCAGTTTCCTACGACTAGCCCTGACCTACGAGCAGTACTTC. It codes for CASSFLRLALTYEQYF.

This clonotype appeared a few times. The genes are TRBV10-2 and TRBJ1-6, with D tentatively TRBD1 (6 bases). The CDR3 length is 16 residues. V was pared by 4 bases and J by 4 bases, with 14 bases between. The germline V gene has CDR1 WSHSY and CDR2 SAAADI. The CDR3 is CASSVSGQVYNSPLHF. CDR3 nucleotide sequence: TGCGCCAGCAGTGTATCGGGACAAGTTTATAATTCACCCCTCCACTTT.

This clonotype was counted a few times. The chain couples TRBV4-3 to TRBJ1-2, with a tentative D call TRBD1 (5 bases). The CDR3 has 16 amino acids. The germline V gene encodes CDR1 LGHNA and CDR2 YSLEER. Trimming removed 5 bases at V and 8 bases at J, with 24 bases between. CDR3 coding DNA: TGCGCCAGCAGCAAGACCCTTTCAGGGCCTTTTTACGGCTACACCTTC. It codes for CASSKTLSGPFYGYTF.

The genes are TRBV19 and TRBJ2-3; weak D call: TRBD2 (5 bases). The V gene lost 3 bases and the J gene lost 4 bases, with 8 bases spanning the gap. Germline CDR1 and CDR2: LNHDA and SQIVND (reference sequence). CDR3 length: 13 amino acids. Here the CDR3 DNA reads TGTGCCAGTAGTATCGCGGGCCCAGATACGCAGTATTTT. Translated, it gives CASSIAGPDTQYF.

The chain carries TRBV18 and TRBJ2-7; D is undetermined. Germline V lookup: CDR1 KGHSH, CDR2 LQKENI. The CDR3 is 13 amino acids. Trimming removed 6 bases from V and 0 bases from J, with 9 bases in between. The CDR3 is CASSLDVSYEQYF. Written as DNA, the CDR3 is TGTGCCAGCTCTCTGGATGTCTCCTACGAGCAGTACTTC.

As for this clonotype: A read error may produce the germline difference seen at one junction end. In nucleotides, the CDR3 is TGTGCCAGCAGCGGTCGCGGGGGGTTGAGTGAAAAACGGTTTTTT. It is translated as CASSGRGGLSEKRFF. V gene TRBV13 combines with J gene TRBJ1-4; tentatively, D is TRBD1 (5 bases). Germline V gene lookup returns CDR1 PRHDT and CDR2 FYEKMQ (reference sequence). The CDR3 has 15 residues. Full variable domain (remainder filled in from reference TRBV13 and TRBJ1-4): AAGVIQSPRHLIKEKRETATLKCYPIPRHDTVYWYQQGPGQDPQFLISFYEKMQSDKGSIPDRFSAQQFSDYHSELNMSSLELGDSALYFCASSGRGGLSEKRFFGSGTQLSVL.

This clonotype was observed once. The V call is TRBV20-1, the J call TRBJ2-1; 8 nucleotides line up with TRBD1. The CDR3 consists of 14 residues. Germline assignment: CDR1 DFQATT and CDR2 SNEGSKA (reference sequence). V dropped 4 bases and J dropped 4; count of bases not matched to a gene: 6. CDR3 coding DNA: TGCAGTGCTACCAGGGGGCCGGAATACAATGAGCAGTTCTTC. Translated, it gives CSATRGPEYNEQFF.

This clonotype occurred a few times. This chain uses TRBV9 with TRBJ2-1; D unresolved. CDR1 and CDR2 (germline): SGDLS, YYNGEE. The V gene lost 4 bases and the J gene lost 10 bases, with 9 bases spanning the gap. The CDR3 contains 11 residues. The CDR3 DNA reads TGTGCCAGCAGCCCCGGTTTCGAGCAGTTCTTC. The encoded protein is CASSPGFEQFF. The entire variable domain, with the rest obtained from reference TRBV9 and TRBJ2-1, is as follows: DSGVTQTPKHLITATGQRVTLRCSPRSGDLSVYWYQQSLDQGLQFLIQYYNGEERAKGNILERFSAQQFPDLHSELNLSSLELGDSALYFCASSPGFEQFFGPGTRLTVL.

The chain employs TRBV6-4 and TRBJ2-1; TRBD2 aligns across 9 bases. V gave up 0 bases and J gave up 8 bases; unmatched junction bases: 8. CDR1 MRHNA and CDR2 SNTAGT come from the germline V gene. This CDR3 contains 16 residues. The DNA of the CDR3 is TGTGCCAGCAGTGACTCGTCCCTAGCGGGGATGGATGAGCAGTTCTTC. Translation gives CASSDSSLAGMDEQFF.

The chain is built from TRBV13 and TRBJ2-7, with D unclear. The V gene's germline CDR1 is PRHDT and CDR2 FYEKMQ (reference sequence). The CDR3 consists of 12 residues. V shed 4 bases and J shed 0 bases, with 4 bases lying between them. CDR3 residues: CASSYASYEQYF. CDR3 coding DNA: TGTGCCAGCAGCTACGCCTCCTACGAGCAGTACTTC. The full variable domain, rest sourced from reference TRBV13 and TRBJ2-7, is AAGVIQSPRHLIKEKRETATLKCYPIPRHDTVYWYQQGPGQDPQFLISFYEKMQSDKGSIPDRFSAQQFSDYHSELNMSSLELGDSALYFCASSYASYEQYFGPGTRLTVT.

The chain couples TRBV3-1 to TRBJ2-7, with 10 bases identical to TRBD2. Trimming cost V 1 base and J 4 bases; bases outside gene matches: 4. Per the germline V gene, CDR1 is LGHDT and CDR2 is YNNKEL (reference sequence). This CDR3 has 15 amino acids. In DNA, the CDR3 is TGTGCCAGCAGCCAAGTAACTAGCGGGACTTACGAGCAGTACTTC. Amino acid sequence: CASSQVTSGTYEQYF.

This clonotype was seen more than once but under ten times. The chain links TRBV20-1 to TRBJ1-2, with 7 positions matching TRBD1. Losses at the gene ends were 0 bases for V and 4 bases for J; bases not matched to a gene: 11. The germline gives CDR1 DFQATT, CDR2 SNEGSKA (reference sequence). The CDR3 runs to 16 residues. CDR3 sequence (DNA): TGCAGTGCTAGAGATAGGACAGGCCCGAGAGTCTATGGCTACACCTTC. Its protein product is CSARDRTGPRVYGYTF.

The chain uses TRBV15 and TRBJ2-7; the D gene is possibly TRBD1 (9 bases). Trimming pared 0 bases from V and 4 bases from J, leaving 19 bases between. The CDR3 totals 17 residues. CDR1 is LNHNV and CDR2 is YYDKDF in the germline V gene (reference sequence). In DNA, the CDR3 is TGTGCCACCAGCAGAGATCGGGGGGGACAGGGAATATACGAGCAGTACTTC. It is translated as CATSRDRGGQGIYEQYF.

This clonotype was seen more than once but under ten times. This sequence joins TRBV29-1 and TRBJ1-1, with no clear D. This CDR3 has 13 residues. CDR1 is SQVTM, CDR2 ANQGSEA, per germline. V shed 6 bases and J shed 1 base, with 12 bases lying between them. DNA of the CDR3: TGCAGCGTCCACTGGACCGAGAACACTGAAGCTTTCTTT. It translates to CSVHWTENTEAFF.